The 31 T cell receptor beta chains reported below all come from one sample, sequenced in a study of blood T cell repertoires in COVID-19. Measured with immunoSEQ multiplex PCR; TCRdb has only the in-frame clones, and not every one. The sample records 200,000 to 300,000 clones, over 70% being singletons. The material sequenced was peripheral blood. All receptors derive from a woman aged 80 or over with acute or convalescent COVID-19.

The chain joins TRBV4-1 to TRBJ2-7; tentative D call: TRBD1 (5 bases). CDR1 is MGHRA and CDR2 is YSYEKL in the germline V gene. This CDR3 is built from 15 residues. Trimming cost V 1 base and J 2 bases, with 12 bases left between them. CDR3 nucleotide sequence: TGCGCCAGCAGCCAAGGGTCAGGGTCCCCCTACGAGCAGTACTTC. Translating it yields CASSQGSGSPYEQYF.

This sequence joins TRBV6-6 and TRBJ2-3; 12 bases map to TRBD2. The germline V gene has CDR1 MNHNY and CDR2 SVGAGI (reference sequence). CDR3 length: 17 amino acids. The J segment lost 0 bases and the V segment lost 5 bases, leaving 6 bases of the junction unmatched. CDR3 nucleotide sequence: TGTGCCAGCAGTCCAACTAGCGGGAGGCCCAGCACAGATACGCAGTATTTT. It codes for CASSPTSGRPSTDTQYF.

The CDR3 loop is CASSLGQYYEQYF. In DNA form, the CDR3 reads TGTGCCAGCAGCCTGGGACAGTACTACGAGCAGTACTTC. The genes are TRBV5-8 and TRBJ2-7, with TRBD1 matching 7 bases. Germline lookup yields CDR1 SGHTS and CDR2 YDEGEE. V lost 4 bases to trimming and J lost 3 bases; unmatched junction nucleotides: 4. This CDR3 has 13 residues.

This sequence joins TRBV7-8 and TRBJ1-1; a weak D match, TRBD1 (6 bases). The CDR3 consists of 14 residues. The germline V and J ends were trimmed by 5 bases and 8 bases, with 18 bases remaining between them. Per the germline V gene, CDR1 is SGHVS and CDR2 is FQNEAQ. This chain's CDR3 is CASSQIGQLSEAFF. The CDR3 nucleotides are TGTGCCAGCAGCCAAATCGGACAGTTGTCCGAAGCTTTCTTT.

Comments on this clone: The same CDR3 also results from other DNA sequences found in this sample. V usage is TRBV6-5 and J usage is TRBJ1-2; 8 bases agree with TRBD1. J gave up 0 bases and V 2 bases, and 5 bases lay outside the gene matches. The CDR3 length is 16 residues. Germline loops: CDR1 MNHEY, CDR2 SVGAGI. CDR3 residues: CASSYGTGPTNYGYTF. In DNA, the CDR3 is TGTGCCAGCAGTTACGGGACAGGACCTACTAACTATGGCTACACCTTC.

With regard to this clone: The junction does not match germline at one end; this may be a read error. The chain couples TRBV11-2 to TRBJ2-7; D may be TRBD1 (5 bases). The CDR3 totals 13 residues. CDR1 is SGHAT, CDR2 FQNNGV, per germline. As DNA, the CDR3 is TGTGCCAGCAGCTTAGATGGGGTGGGCCAGGGTGACTTC. Protein product: CASSLDGVGQGDF.

This chain links TRBV2 with TRBJ1-4, with D perhaps TRBD1 (5 bases). Deletions cut 4 bases from V and 0 bases from J, with 12 bases between. The CDR3 loop spans 16 amino acids. CDR1 SNHLY and CDR2 FYNNEI come from the germline V gene. In DNA, the CDR3 is TGTGCCAGCAGTGGGCAGGGTTTTACAACTAATGAAAAACTGTTTTTT. It translates to CASSGQGFTTNEKLFF. The whole variable domain, remainder taken from reference TRBV2 and TRBJ1-4, is EPEVTQTPSHQVTQMGQEVILRCVPISNHLYFYWYRQILGQKVEFLVSFYNNEISEKSEIFDDQFSVERPDGSNFTLKIRSTKLEDSAMYFCASSGQGFTTNEKLFFGSGTQLSVL.

The V and J genes are TRBV29-1 and TRBJ2-3, with 10 positions matching TRBD1. Germline loops: CDR1 SQVTM, CDR2 ANQGSEA. The CDR3 sequence is 14 residues long. The ends lost 7 bases at V and 5 bases at J; junction bases unmatched: 9. CDR3 bases: TGCAGCGCCACGGACAGGGGGATAATAGATACGCAGTATTTT. Amino acid sequence: CSATDRGIIDTQYF.

This chain connects TRBV5-1 to TRBJ2-5; 7 bases align to TRBD2. The ends lost 4 bases at V and 4 bases at J; junction bases unmatched: 10. The germline CDR1 and CDR2 sequences are SGHRS and YFSETQ. The CDR3 is made up of 15 amino acids. As DNA, the CDR3 is TGCGCCAGCAGCGTGATGACCTGGGGGGGAGAGACCCAGTACTTC. Translating it yields CASSVMTWGGETQYF.

The J gene is TRBJ2-1, the V gene TRBV7-2; a possible D gene is TRBD2 (5 bases). Germline V gene lookup returns CDR1 SGHTA and CDR2 FQGNSA. Trimming pared 1 base from V and 4 bases from J, leaving 8 bases between. The length of the CDR3 is 14 residues. The CDR3 sequence: CASSLGTYYNEQFF. CDR3 bases: TGTGCCAGCAGCTTAGGGACTTATTACAATGAGCAGTTCTTC.

CDR3 nucleotide sequence: TGTGCCAGTAGTTCCCTCGCGGGAGGGGCGAGTGAAGCTTTCTTT. Residues: CASSSLAGGASEAFF. The chain links TRBV19 to TRBJ1-1; a weak D match, TRBD1 (5 bases). The germline CDR1 and CDR2 sequences are LNHDA and SQIVND (reference sequence). The CDR3 loop spans 15 amino acids. Between the trimmed V and J ends, which lost 5 bases and 7 bases, there was a span of 20 bases.

The CDR3 region is CASSLDWESLAGDRQFF. The CDR3, as DNA: TGTGCCAGCAGCTTAGATTGGGAAAGCCTAGCGGGAGACAGGCAGTTCTTC. The V call is TRBV11-2, the J call TRBJ2-1, with 10 nucleotides matching TRBD2. V was pared by 0 bases and J by 12 bases, with 14 bases of the junction left unmatched. CDR1 is SGHAT, CDR2 FQNNGV, per germline. CDR3 length equals 17 residues.

The chain uses TRBV30 and TRBJ1-2; the match to TRBD1 covers 8 bases. From germline, CDR1 is GTSNPN and CDR2 SVGIG (reference sequence). J lost 6 bases, V lost 2 bases, and 5 bases had no gene match. The CDR3 covers 13 residues. The chain's CDR3 is CAWSPQGANGYTF. The CDR3 DNA follows: TGTGCCTGGAGTCCGCAGGGGGCTAATGGCTACACCTTC.

The chain employs TRBV5-1 and TRBJ2-3; 10 bases match TRBD2. Trimming cost V 4 bases and J 5 bases; bases outside gene matches: 10. This CDR3 region has 16 residues. CDR1 SGHRS and CDR2 YFSETQ come from the germline V gene. CDR3 nucleotides: TGCGCCAGCAGCGAAAGACTAGCGGGCAGGGGAGATACGCAGTATTTT. Protein sequence: CASSERLAGRGDTQYF.

This clone came up a few times. This rearrangement joins TRBV7-2 to TRBJ1-2; D ambiguous. Between the trimmed V and J ends, which lost 1 base and 5 bases, there was a span of 8 bases. This CDR3 spans 13 amino acids. Germline values: CDR1 SGHTA, CDR2 FQGNSA. CDR3 region: CASSLESRYGYTF. The CDR3 DNA reads TGTGCCAGCAGCTTAGAATCCAGATATGGCTACACCTTC.

This clone has a single count. The chain is built from TRBV25-1 and TRBJ1-2; D unclear. This CDR3 region has 14 residues. The germline CDR1 and CDR2 sequences are MGHDK and SYGVNS. Deletions cut 6 bases from V and 0 bases from J, with 11 bases between. The CDR3 DNA is TGTGCCAGCAGGAGGGCAGGCACTAACTATGGCTACACCTTC. This encodes CASRRAGTNYGYTF.

This sequence joins TRBV5-1 and TRBJ1-1; TRBD1 matches 7 bases. Trimming removed 4 bases from V and 6 bases from J; junction bases left unmatched: 9. CDR1 SGHRS and CDR2 YFSETQ come from the germline V gene. This CDR3 is 14 amino acids long. CDR3 sequence: CASSGTGVLAEAFF. CDR3 in DNA: TGCGCCAGCAGCGGCACAGGGGTACTGGCTGAAGCTTTCTTT. The full variable domain, its missing parts supplied by reference TRBV5-1 and TRBJ1-1, is KAGVTQTPRYLIKTRGQQVTLSCSPISGHRSVSWYQQTPGQGLQFLFEYFSETQRNKGNFPGRFSGRQFSNSRSEMNVSTLELGDSALYLCASSGTGVLAEAFFGQGTRLTVV.

About this clone: The junction departs from germline at one end; a sequencing error may be responsible. The rearrangement uses TRBV6-5 and TRBJ2-7, with D tentatively TRBD2 (6 bases). The germline V gene encodes CDR1 MNHEY and CDR2 SVGAGI. The CDR3 covers 14 residues. The CDR3 nucleotides are TGTGCCAGCAGAAAACTTTGGGACTCCTCCGAGCAGTACTTC. Its translation: CASRKLWDSSEQYF.

The genes are TRBV5-1 and TRBJ2-5, with TRBD2 matching over 11 bases. CDR1 and CDR2 (germline): SGHRS, YFSETQ. The V and J ends lost 5 bases and 3 bases, in that order; junction bases with no gene match: 9. This CDR3 comprises 16 residues. CDR3 region: CASRGLAGGREETQYF. As DNA, the CDR3 is TGCGCCAGCAGAGGGCTAGCGGGAGGCCGGGAAGAGACCCAGTACTTC.

The J gene is TRBJ2-2, the V gene TRBV11-2, with 10 bases lining up with TRBD1. The CDR3 contains 17 residues. Germline trimming cut 5 bases from V and 4 bases from J; bases unmatched to any gene: 10. Per the germline V gene, CDR1 is SGHAT and CDR2 is FQNNGV. CDR3 sequence reads: CASSPSAGTGVTGELFF. The CDR3 coding sequence is TGTGCCAGCAGCCCATCTGCCGGGACAGGGGTCACCGGGGAGCTGTTTTTT.

This clone was observed once. This chain links TRBV14 with TRBJ2-5; 13 nucleotides match TRBD2. The germline V gene has CDR1 SGHDN and CDR2 FVKESK. V shed 5 bases, J shed 5 bases, and the junction held 8 bases outside the gene matches. CDR3 length equals 16 residues. The CDR3 DNA reads TGTGCCAGCAGCGTGGGACTAGCGGGGTTCGGGGAGACCCAGTACTTC. It specifies CASSVGLAGFGETQYF.

This sequence joins TRBV11-2 and TRBJ2-7; possibly TRBD1 for D (6 bases). The CDR3 covers 16 residues. Germline loops: CDR1 SGHAT, CDR2 FQNNGV. The V and J ends lost 1 base and 1 base respectively, with 14 bases between them. CDR3 in DNA: TGTGCCAGCAGCTTAGCCTCCGGACAGTCGTCCTACGAGCAGTACTTC. Its protein is CASSLASGQSSYEQYF.

This chain uses TRBV5-4 with TRBJ2-2; possible D gene TRBD2, 6 bases. The CDR3 covers 17 residues. V was shortened by 2 bases and J by 2 bases, with 16 bases between the two germline ends. Germline CDR1 and CDR2: SGHNT and YYREEE (reference sequence). CDR3 DNA sequence: TGTGCCAGCAGCTTACCTCGGCCGGGAGCAAACACCGGGGAGCTGTTTTTT. Its protein product is CASSLPRPGANTGELFF.

This clone was seen a single time. V gene TRBV19 combines with J gene TRBJ2-7, with TRBD2 matching 7 bases. The V segment lost 10 bases and the J segment 3 bases; nucleotides outside the gene matches: 18. The germline V gene encodes CDR1 LNHDA and CDR2 SQIVND (reference sequence). The CDR3 has 16 residues. CDR3 nucleotide sequence: TGTGCCACCGTTAGGGGCCTTCCTAGCGGTGGCTACGAGCAGTACTTC. Its protein product is CATVRGLPSGGYEQYF.

This clone was found once. The chain links TRBV6-5 to TRBJ2-5; 8 nucleotides align to TRBD2. CDR3 size: 13 residues. The V and J ends lost 6 bases and 5 bases, in that order; junction bases with no gene match: 5. The germline V gene has CDR1 MNHEY and CDR2 SVGAGI. CDR3 protein: CASRLTGGETQYF. The DNA of the CDR3 is TGTGCCAGCAGGCTGACGGGGGGGGAGACCCAGTACTTC.

The chain employs TRBV19 and TRBJ2-2; 8 bases agree with TRBD2. The CDR3 covers 15 residues. Germline loops: CDR1 LNHDA, CDR2 SQIVND (reference sequence). J gave up 7 bases and V 0 bases, and 4 bases lay outside the gene matches. CDR3 nucleotide sequence: TGTGCCAGTAGTATAGATTTCCGGGAGGGCGGGGAGCTGTTTTTT. It encodes CASSIDFREGGELFF.

The chain carries TRBV7-2 and TRBJ1-2; TRBD1 aligns across 8 bases. V lost 0 bases, J lost 4 bases, and 7 bases stayed unmatched. CDR1 SGHTA and CDR2 FQGNSA come from the germline V gene. The CDR3 covers 16 residues. This CDR3 is CASSLAFGQGSYGYTF. The CDR3, as DNA: TGTGCCAGCAGCTTAGCCTTCGGACAGGGCTCCTATGGCTACACCTTC.

The chain couples TRBV9 to TRBJ1-1; 10 bases agree with TRBD1. The V segment lost 3 bases and the J segment 4 bases; nucleotides outside the gene matches: 3. Germline assignment: CDR1 SGDLS and CDR2 YYNGEE. The CDR3 covers 14 residues. Here the CDR3 DNA reads TGTGCCAGCAGCGGGACAGGGGGGGGCACTGAAGCTTTCTTT. This translates into CASSGTGGGTEAFF.

This rearrangement joins TRBV9 to TRBJ1-1; weak D call: TRBD1 (5 bases). In germline, CDR1 is SGDLS, CDR2 YYNGEE. V dropped 0 bases and J dropped 6 bases, with 15 bases sitting between them. The CDR3 totals 15 residues. CDR3 residues: CASSVGTLGGAEAFF. CDR3 in DNA: TGTGCCAGCAGCGTAGGGACCCTGGGGGGAGCTGAAGCTTTCTTT.

V gene TRBV12-3 or TRBV12-4 combines with J gene TRBJ2-7, with D uncertain. This CDR3 contains 12 residues. V lost 0 bases, J lost 4 bases, and 4 bases lay in between. The chain's CDR3 is CASSLARYEQYF. The DNA for the CDR3 is TGTGCCAGCAGTTTAGCGCGTTACGAGCAGTACTTC.

The chain carries TRBV9 and TRBJ2-3; no reliable D call. V lost 0 bases to trimming and J lost 0 bases, with 11 bases between them. Germline V gene data show CDR1 as SGDLS and CDR2 as YYNGEE. CDR3 length: 16 residues. The DNA for the CDR3 is TGTGCCAGCAGCGTAGCCCGTAGCTGGAGCACAGATACGCAGTATTTT. Translation: CASSVARSWSTDTQYF. The full variable domain, in which reference TRBV9 and TRBJ2-3 provide the parts outside the CDR3, is DSGVTQTPKHLITATGQRVTLRCSPRSGDLSVYWYQQSLDQGLQFLIQYYNGEERAKGNILERFSAQQFPDLHSELNLSSLELGDSALYFCASSVARSWSTDTQYFGPGTRLTVL.